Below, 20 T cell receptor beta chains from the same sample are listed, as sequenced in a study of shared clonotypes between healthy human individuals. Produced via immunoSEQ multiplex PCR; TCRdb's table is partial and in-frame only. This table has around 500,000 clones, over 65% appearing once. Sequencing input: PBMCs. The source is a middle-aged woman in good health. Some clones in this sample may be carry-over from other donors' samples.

CDR3 region: CASSFLASGYNEQFF. The CDR3 DNA is TGTGCCAGCAGCTTTTTGGCTAGCGGCTACAATGAGCAGTTCTTC. V usage is TRBV7-3 and J usage is TRBJ2-1; 7 nucleotides line up with TRBD2. The V gene's germline CDR1 is SGHTA and CDR2 FQGTGA. Trimming cost V 3 bases and J 3 bases; bases outside gene matches: 5. The CDR3 extends over 15 amino acids. Variable domain in full (rest from reference TRBV7-3 and TRBJ2-1): GAGVSQTPSNKVTEKGKYVELRCDPISGHTALYWYRQSLGQGPEFLIYFQGTGAADDSGLPNDRFFAVRPEGSVSTLKIQRTERGDSAVYLCASSFLASGYNEQFFGPGTRLTVL.

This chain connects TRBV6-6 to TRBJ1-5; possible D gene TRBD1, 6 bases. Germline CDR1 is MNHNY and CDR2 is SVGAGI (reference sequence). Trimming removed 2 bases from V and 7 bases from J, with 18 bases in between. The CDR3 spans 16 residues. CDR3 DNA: TGTGCCAGCAGTTACGATGGGGGGGCGCGTTACCAGCCCCAGCATTTT. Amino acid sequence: CASSYDGGARYQPQHF.

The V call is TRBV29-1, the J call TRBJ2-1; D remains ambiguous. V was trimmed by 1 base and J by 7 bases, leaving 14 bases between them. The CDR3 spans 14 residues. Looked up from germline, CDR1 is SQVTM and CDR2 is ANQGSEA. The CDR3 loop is CSVEVGKVGNEQFF. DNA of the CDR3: TGCAGCGTTGAAGTAGGGAAGGTAGGGAATGAGCAGTTCTTC.

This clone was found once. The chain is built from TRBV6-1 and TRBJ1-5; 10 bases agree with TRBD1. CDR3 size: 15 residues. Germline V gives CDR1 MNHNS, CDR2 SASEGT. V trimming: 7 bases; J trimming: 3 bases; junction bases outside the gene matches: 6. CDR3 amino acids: CASTGTGVLNQPQHF. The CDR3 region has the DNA TGTGCCAGCACCGGGACAGGGGTCCTCAATCAGCCCCAGCATTTT.

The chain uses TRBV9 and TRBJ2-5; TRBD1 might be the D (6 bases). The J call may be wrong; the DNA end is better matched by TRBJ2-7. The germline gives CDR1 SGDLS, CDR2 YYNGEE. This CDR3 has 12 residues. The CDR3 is CASSRDNYEQYF. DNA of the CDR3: TGTGCCAGCAGCCGGGACAACTACGAGCAGTACTTC.

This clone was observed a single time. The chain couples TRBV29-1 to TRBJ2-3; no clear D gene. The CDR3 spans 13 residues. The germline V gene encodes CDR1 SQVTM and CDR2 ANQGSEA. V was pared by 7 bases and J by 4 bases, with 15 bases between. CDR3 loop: CSAGQHLADTQYF. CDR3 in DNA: TGCAGCGCGGGCCAACACCTCGCAGATACGCAGTATTTT.

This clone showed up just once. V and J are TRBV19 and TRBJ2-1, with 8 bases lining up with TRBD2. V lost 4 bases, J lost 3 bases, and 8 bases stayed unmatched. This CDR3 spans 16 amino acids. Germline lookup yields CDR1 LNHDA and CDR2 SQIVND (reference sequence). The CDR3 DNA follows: TGTGCCAGTAGTAGGATAGCGGGACTCTACTACAATGAGCAGTTCTTC. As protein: CASSRIAGLYYNEQFF.

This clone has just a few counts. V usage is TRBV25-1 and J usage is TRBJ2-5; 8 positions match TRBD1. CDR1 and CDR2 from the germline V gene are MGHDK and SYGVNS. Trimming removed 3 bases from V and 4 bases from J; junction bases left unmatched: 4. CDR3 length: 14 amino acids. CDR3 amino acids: CASSEGQEVETQYF. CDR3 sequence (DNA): TGTGCCAGCAGTGAGGGACAGGAGGTAGAGACCCAGTACTTC.

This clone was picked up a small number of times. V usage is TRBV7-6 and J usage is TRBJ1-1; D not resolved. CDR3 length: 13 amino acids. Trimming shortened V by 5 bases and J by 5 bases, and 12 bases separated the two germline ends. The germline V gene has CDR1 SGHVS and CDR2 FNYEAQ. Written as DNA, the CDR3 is TGTGCCAGCAGCCCCCGGGGAGAGACTGAAGCTTTCTTT. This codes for CASSPRGETEAFF.

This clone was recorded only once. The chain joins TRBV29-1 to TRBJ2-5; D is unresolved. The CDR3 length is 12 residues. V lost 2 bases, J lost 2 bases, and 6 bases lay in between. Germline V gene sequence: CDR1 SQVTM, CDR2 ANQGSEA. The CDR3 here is CSVEPRQETQYF. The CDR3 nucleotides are TGCAGCGTTGAACCACGGCAAGAGACCCAGTACTTC.

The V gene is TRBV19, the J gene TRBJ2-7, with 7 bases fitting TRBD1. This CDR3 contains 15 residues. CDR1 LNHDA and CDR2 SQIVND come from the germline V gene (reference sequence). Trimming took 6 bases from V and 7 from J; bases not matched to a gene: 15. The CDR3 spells CASSRLGTARAEQYF. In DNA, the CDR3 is TGTGCCAGTAGCCGATTGGGGACAGCCAGGGCGGAGCAGTACTTC.

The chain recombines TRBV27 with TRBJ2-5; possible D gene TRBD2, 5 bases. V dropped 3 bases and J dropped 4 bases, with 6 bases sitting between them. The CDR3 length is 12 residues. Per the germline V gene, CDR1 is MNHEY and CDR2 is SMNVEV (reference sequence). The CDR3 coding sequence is TGTGCCAGCAGTTTCGCGGGAGAGACCCAGTACTTC. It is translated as CASSFAGETQYF.

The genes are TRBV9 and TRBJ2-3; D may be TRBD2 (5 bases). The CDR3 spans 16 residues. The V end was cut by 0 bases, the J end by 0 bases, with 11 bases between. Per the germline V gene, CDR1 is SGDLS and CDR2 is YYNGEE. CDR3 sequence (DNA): TGTGCCAGCAGCGTAGGGGGTACTAGGAGCACAGATACGCAGTATTTT. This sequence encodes CASSVGGTRSTDTQYF.

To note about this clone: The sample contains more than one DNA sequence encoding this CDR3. The CDR3 DNA sequence: TGTGCCAGCAGCTTGGCGGGAAACACCATATATTTT. Its protein is CASSLAGNTIYF. The gene calls are TRBV5-4 and TRBJ1-3; D not resolved. Between the trimmed V and J ends, which lost 0 bases and 4 bases, there was a span of 2 bases. This CDR3 spans 12 amino acids. Per the germline V gene, CDR1 is SGHNT and CDR2 is YYREEE (reference sequence).

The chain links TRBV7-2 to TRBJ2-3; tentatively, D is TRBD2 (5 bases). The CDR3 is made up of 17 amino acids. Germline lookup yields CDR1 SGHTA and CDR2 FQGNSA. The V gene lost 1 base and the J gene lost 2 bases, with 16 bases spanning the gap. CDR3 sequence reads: CASSLVGSGSYTDTQYF. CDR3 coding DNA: TGTGCCAGCAGCTTAGTCGGATCGGGGAGTTACACAGATACGCAGTATTTT. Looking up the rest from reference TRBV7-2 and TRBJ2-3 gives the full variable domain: GAGVSQSPSNKVTEKGKDVELRCDPISGHTALYWYRQSLGQGLEFLIYFQGNSAPDKSGLPSDRFSAERTGGSVSTLTIQRTQQEDSAVYLCASSLVGSGSYTDTQYFGPGTRLTVL.

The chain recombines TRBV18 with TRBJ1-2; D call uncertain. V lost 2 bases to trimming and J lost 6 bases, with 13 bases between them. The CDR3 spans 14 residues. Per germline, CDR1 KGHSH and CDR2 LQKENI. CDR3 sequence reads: CASSPDLSGHGYTF. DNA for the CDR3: TGTGCCAGCTCACCAGACCTAAGTGGCCATGGCTACACCTTC.

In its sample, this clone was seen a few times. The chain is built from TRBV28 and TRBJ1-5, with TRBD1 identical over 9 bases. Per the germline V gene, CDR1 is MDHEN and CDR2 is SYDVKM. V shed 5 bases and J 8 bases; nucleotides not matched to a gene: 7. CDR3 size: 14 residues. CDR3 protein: CASSRTGAIEPQHF. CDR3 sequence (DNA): TGTGCCAGCAGTCGGACAGGGGCGATCGAGCCCCAGCATTTT.

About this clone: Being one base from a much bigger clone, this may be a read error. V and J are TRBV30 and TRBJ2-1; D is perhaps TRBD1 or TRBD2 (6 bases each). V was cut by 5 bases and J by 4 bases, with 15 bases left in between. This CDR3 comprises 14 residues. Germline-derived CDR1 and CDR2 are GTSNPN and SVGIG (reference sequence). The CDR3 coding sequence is TGTGCCTGGGGGGGCAGGGGACTTTACAATGAGCAGTTCTTC. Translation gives CAWGGRGLYNEQFF.

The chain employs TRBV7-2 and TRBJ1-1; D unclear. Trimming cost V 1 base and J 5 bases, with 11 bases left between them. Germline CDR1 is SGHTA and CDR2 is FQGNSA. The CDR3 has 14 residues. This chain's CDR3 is CASSLGGSRTEAFF. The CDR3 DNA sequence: TGTGCCAGCAGCTTAGGGGGTTCGAGGACTGAAGCTTTCTTT.

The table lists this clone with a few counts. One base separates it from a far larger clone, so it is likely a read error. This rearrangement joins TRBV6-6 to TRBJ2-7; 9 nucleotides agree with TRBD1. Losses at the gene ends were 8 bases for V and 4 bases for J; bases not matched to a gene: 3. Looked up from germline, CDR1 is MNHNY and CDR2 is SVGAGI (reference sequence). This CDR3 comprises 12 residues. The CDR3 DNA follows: TGTGCCAGCGGGACAGGGACGTACGAGCAGTACTTC. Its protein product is CASGTGTYEQYF.